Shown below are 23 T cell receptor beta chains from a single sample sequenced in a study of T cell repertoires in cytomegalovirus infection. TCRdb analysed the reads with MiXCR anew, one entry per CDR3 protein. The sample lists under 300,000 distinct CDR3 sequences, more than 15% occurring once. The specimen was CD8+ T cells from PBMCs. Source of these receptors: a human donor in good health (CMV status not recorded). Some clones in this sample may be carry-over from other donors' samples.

CDR3 sequence reads: CASSWGGNQPQHF. For the CDR3, the DNA is TGTGCCAGCAGCTGGGGTGGTAATCAGCCCCAGCATTTT. The V call is TRBV7-9, the J call TRBJ1-5; D is uncertain. The germline CDR1 and CDR2 sequences are SEHNR and FQNEAQ (reference sequence). Trimming shortened V by 4 bases and J by 4 bases, and 8 bases separated the two germline ends. CDR3 length: 13 residues.

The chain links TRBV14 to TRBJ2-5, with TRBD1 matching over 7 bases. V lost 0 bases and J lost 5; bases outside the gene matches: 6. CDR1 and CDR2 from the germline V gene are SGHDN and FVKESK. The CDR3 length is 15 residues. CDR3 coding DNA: TGTGCCAGCAGCCAAGATTGGACAGGCGGGGAGACCCAGTACTTC. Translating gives CASSQDWTGGETQYF.

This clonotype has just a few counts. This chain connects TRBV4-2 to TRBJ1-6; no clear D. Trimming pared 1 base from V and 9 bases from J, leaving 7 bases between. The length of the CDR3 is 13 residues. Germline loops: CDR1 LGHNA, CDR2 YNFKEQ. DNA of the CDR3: TGTGCCAGCAGCCAAGGCGGGAGTTCACCCCTCCACTTT. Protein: CASSQGGSSPLHF.

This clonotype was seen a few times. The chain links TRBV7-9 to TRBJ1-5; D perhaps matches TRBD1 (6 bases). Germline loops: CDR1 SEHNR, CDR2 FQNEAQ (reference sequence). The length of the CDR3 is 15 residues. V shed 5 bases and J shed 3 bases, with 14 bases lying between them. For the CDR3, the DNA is TGTGCCAGCAGCCCCCGAGGGGGGGACAATCAGCCCCAGCATTTT. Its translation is CASSPRGGDNQPQHF.

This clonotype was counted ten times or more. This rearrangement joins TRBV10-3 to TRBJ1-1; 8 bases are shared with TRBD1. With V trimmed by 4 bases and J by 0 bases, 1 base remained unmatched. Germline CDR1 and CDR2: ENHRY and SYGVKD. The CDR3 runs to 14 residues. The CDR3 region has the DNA TGTGCCATCAGTGGGGGACAGGTGAACACTGAAGCTTTCTTT. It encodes CAISGGQVNTEAFF.

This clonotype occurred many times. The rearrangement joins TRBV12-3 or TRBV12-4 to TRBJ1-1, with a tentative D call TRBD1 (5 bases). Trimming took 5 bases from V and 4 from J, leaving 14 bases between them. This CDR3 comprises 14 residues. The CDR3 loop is CASSQRPGGTEAFF. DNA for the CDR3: TGTGCCAGCAGTCAGAGACCCGGGGGCACTGAAGCTTTCTTT.

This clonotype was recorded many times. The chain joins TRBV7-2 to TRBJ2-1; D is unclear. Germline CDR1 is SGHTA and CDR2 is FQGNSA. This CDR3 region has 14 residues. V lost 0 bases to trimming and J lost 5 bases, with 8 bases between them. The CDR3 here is CASSLAGENNEQFF. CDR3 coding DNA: TGTGCCAGCAGCTTAGCTGGGGAAAACAATGAGCAGTTCTTC.

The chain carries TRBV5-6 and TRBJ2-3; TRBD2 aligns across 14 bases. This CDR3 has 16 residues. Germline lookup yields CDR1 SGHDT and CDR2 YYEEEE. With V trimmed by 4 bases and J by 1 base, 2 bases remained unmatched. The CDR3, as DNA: TGTGCCAGCAGCGGACTAGCGGGGGGCGGCACAGATACGCAGTATTTT. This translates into CASSGLAGGGTDTQYF.

CDR3 DNA: TGCGCCAGCAGCTACGACTGGACAGAAAACAATGAGCAGTTCTTC. It encodes CASSYDWTENNEQFF. The V gene is TRBV5-1, the J gene TRBJ2-1, with D maybe TRBD1 (6 bases). The CDR3 is made up of 15 amino acids. Trimming removed 3 bases from V and 5 bases from J, with 15 bases in between. Germline values: CDR1 SGHRS, CDR2 YFSETQ.

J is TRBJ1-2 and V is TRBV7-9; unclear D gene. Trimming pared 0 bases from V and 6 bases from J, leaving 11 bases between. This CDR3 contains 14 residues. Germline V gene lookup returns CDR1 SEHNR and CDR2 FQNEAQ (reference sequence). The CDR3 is CASSLAGQADGYTF. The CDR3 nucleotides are TGTGCCAGCAGCTTAGCAGGGCAGGCTGATGGCTACACCTTC.

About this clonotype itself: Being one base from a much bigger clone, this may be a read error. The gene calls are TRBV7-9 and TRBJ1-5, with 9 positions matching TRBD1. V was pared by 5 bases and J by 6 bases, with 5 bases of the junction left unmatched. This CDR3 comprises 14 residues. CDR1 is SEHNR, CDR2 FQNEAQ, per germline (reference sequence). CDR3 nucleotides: TGTGCCAGCAGCGAGACAGGGGGGAGTCAGCCCCAGCATTTT. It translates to CASSETGGSQPQHF.

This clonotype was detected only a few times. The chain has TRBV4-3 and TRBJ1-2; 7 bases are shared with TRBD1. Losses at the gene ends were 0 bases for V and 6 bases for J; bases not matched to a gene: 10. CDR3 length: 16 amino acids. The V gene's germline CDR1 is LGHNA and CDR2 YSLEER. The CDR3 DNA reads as TGCGCCAGCAGCCAAGATTGGAGGGGGCTCCCGGATGGCTACACCTTC. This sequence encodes CASSQDWRGLPDGYTF.

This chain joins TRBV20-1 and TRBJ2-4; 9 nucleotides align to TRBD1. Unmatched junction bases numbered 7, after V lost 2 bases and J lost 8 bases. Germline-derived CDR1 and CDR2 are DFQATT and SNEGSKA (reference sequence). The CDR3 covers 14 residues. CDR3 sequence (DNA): TGCAGTGCTAGAAGACAGGGGGTTATGGACATTCAGTACTTC. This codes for CSARRQGVMDIQYF.

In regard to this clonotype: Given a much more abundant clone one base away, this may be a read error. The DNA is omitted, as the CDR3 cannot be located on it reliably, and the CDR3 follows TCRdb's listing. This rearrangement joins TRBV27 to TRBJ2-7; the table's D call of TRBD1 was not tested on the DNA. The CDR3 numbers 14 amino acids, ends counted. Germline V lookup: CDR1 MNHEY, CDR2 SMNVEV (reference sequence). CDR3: CASSVGQGSYERYF.

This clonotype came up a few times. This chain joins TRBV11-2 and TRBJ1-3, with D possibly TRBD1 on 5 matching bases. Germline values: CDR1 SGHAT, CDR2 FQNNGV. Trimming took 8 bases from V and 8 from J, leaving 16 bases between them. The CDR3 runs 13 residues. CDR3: CASGPGRYDTIYF. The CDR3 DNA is TGTGCCAGCGGTCCGGGACGATATGACACCATATATTTT.

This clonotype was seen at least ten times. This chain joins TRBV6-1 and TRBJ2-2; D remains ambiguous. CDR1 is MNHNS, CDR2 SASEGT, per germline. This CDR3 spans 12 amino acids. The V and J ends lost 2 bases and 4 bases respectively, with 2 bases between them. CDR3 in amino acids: CASSEPTGELFF. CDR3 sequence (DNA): TGTGCCAGCAGTGAACCCACCGGGGAGCTGTTTTTT.

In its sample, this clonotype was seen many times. CDR3 nucleotide sequence: TGTGCCAGCAGCTTTTCAGTCACTGAAGCTTTCTTT. Its protein is CASSFSVTEAFF. The chain links TRBV7-9 to TRBJ1-1; D is ambiguous. This CDR3 is 12 amino acids long. V lost 3 bases and J 4 bases, leaving 6 bases between the germline ends. The V gene's germline CDR1 is SEHNR and CDR2 FQNEAQ (reference sequence).

CDR3 in DNA: TGTGCCAGCAGCTCCCGGGACAGGGGAGGGAATGAGCAGTTCTTC. Its translation: CASSSRDRGGNEQFF. The J gene is TRBJ2-1, the V gene TRBV7-9, with 10 bases lining up with TRBD1. After removal of 4 bases from V and 7 bases from J, the junction contained 7 bases not matched to a gene. The CDR3 is 15 residues long. Per germline, CDR1 SEHNR and CDR2 FQNEAQ (reference sequence).

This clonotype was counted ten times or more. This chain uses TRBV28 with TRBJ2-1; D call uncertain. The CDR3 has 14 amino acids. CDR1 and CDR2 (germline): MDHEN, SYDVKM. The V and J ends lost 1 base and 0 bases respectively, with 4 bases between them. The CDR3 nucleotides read TGTGCCAGCAGTTTATTAGCCTCCTACAATGAGCAGTTCTTC. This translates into CASSLLASYNEQFF.

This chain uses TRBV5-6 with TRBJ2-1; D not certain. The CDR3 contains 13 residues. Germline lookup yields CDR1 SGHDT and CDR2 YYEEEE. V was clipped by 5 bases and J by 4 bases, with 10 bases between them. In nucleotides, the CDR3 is TGTGCCAGCAGGACGGGCCTATACAATGAGCAGTTCTTC. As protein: CASRTGLYNEQFF.

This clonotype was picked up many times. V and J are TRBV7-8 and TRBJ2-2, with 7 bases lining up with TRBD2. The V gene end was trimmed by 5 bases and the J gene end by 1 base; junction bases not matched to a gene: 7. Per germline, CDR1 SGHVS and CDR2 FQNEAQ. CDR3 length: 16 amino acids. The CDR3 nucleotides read TGTGCCAGCAGCAGCCAGCCTAGCGGGAACACCGGGGAGCTGTTTTTT. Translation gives CASSSQPSGNTGELFF.

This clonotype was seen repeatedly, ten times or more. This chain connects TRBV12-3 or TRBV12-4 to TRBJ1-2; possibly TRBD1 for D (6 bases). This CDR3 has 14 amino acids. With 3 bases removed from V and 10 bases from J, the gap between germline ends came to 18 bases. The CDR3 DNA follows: TGTGCCAGCAGTTTTATGGGCAGGGGTGATTTCTACACCTTC. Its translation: CASSFMGRGDFYTF.

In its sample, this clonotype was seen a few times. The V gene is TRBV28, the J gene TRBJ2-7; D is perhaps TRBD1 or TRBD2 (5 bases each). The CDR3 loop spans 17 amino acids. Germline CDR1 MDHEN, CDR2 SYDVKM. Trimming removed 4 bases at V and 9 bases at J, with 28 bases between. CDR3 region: CASSYHLEGRKTLGQYF. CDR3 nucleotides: TGTGCCAGCAGTTATCACCTAGAGGGACGTAAAACCTTGGGGCAGTACTTC.